The TCR beta chain under discussion was sequenced for a study of T cell repertoires in cytomegalovirus infection (dated by TCRdb to about 2019). As for the study more broadly: Because public TCR beta signatures pointed to carriage of CMV infection together with the matching HLA type, the HLA type of each donor mattered for the analysis. General conclusions and limits of the study: Cumulative frequency of public TCR beta family members discriminated carriers of CMV infection plus the relevant HLA type in this cohort and an independent 352-donor cohort. The ex vivo response was dominated by HLA-C-restricted CMV-specific TCR beta clonotypes, which also provided the single most frequent clonotype in two of eight donors.

This clonotype was detected only a few times. Its specific antigen is unknown. Qualities for individual bases were not recorded, and no much larger clone is one base off. For sequencing, an Illumina HiSeq 1500 was employed. The public reads were reanalyzed by TCRdb: fastp trimming at Q25, MiXCR alignment, in-frame beta chains only. For every CDR3 protein sequence, its rows merge into one entry that carries the most common genes and DNA. This sample has 150,000 to 180,000 distinct CDR3 sequences in its table, and 23% of those were observed once. Approximately 11% of the sample is held by the ten biggest clonotypes. Reading from cysteine to phenylalanine, the CDR3 counts 15 amino acids. The retained sequence is limited to the CDR3, 45 bases, with the frame set at the first base. V is cut back by 2 bases and J by 5 bases, with 1 base in the junction unmatched. Based on the germline V gene, the CDR1 and CDR2 sequences are SGHTA and FQGNSA.

The sample was PBMCs. The sequence is built from TRBV7-2 and TRBJ2-3, and TRBD2 aligns with 13 junction nucleotides. This receptor was identified in a human donor in good health (CMV status not recorded). Some clones in this sample may be carry-over from other donors' samples. The CDR3 protein sequence reads: CASSLRTSGGDTQYF. The DNA sequence is TGTGCCAGCAGCTTAAGGACTAGCGGGGGAGATACGCAGTATTTT.